This entry features one T cell receptor beta chain sequence. This specimen comes from a study of blood T cell repertoires in COVID-19. At the level of the study: Acute and convalescent COVID-19 specimens originated in the United States, Italy and Spain.

Trimming cost V 7 bases and J 6 bases, with 9 bases left between them. Germline-derived CDR1 and CDR2 are SQVTM and ANQGSEA. This CDR3 is built from 10 residues. Original processing notes: By means of reference gene primer amplification, nucleated cell counts were estimated. TCRdb keeps only in-frame clones here, not all; method: immunoSEQ multiplex PCR. That table furnishes V, J and clone size, whereas the DNA furnished D and trimming. The sample has about 130,000 clones, 84% seen once; the top ten hold 9.5% to 15%. This rearrangement joins TRBV29-1 to TRBJ1-2; D is undetermined. This sequence originates from a human donor in a cohort sampled during active COVID-19. Material for sequencing was peripheral blood. CDR3: CSAVEDGYTF. DNA of the CDR3: TGCAGCGCCGTTGAGGATGGCTACACCTTC.